The entry below gives a single TCR beta chain sequence along with its context. In the study's own analysis: For nucleated cells, counts were estimated from reference gene primer amplification. This table comes from immunoSEQ multiplex PCR, and its TCRdb copy is limited to in-frame clones, with some not included. V and J calls and clone size are those listed in that table; D and trimming were worked out from the DNA. The sample yields approximately 66,000 clones, around 84% seen once. Trimming took 3 bases from V and 7 from J; bases not matched to a gene: 6. The germline V gene encodes CDR1 SGHTA and CDR2 FQGNSA. The CDR3 totals 15 residues. This entry is derived from a study of blood T cell repertoires in COVID-19. Across the whole study: The origin of the acute and convalescent COVID-19 samples was the United States, Italy and Spain. Sample material is recorded as cDNA or gDNA derived from T cells, B-cell-depleted T cells, or PBMCs.

The rearrangement joins TRBV7-2 to TRBJ2-2; TRBD1 matches 9 bases. The sequence derives from a man aged 50 or older with active COVID-19. Sample: peripheral blood. This CDR3 reads CASSFPGQGGGELFF. The CDR3 DNA follows: TGTGCCAGCAGCTTCCCGGGACAGGGTGGCGGGGAGCTGTTTTTT.